This entry describes one T cell receptor (beta chain). Antigen unknown. This specimen belongs to a study of PD-L1 blockade in urothelial cancer. The overall study: Atezolizumab 1,200 mg was given intravenously every 3 weeks, starting 2014. Most of the 29 patients were men who had bladder-origin urothelial cancer. Study outcomes and limitations: Blood TCR clonality below the median before treatment was a predictor of better survival.

Added to each PCR by spiking were synthetic TCR analog templates. Profiled with immunoSEQ multiplex PCR; TCRdb holds only in-frame clones, not every one. The sample lists more than 95,000 clones; more than 75% were seen once. The V segment lost 7 bases and the J segment 5 bases; nucleotides outside the gene matches: 14. This CDR3 is 19 amino acids long. CDR1 MDHEN and CDR2 SYDVKM come from the germline V gene. Time point described: peripheral blood 6 weeks after treatment start. The sample consisted of PBMCs, taken around atezolizumab (anti-PD-L1) treatment. The rearrangement uses TRBV28 and TRBJ2-1; 16 nucleotides match TRBD2. This receptor was identified in a man in his forties or fifties with urothelial cancer. The CDR3 DNA reads as TGTGCCAGCACCCGACAGGGGACTAGCGGGAGGGCCGGTAACAATGAGCAGTTCTTC. Its translation is CASTRQGTSGRAGNNEQFF. The complete variable domain, with remaining parts taken from reference TRBV28 and TRBJ2-1, reads DVKVTQSSRYLVKRTGEKVFLECVQDMDHENMFWYRQDPGLGLRLIYFSYDVKMKEKGDIPEGYSVSREKKERFSLILESASTNQTSMYLCASTRQGTSGRAGNNEQFFGPGTRLTVL.